This T cell receptor beta chain was retrieved from a study of cytomegalovirus exposure and HLA in healthy donors. Germline V gene lookup returns CDR1 MDHEN and CDR2 SYDVKM. Trimming pared 4 bases from V and 4 bases from J, leaving 16 bases between. This CDR3 comprises 15 residues. The PCR contained 60 Vbeta and 13 Jbeta primers. TCRdb's table, derived via immunoSEQ multiplex PCR, lists solely in-frame clones and lacks some. The table lists 180,000 or so clones, 81% of them singletons. Healthy bone marrow donors made up the donors. The sequencing sample was made of PBMCs. The chain has TRBV28 and TRBJ1-1, with D possibly TRBD1 on 5 matching bases. The TCR originated in a woman younger than 35 in good health and CMV-seropositive. CDR3 nucleotide sequence: TGTGCCAGCAGTTCGATCTACCAGGGTGTCACTGAAGCTTTCTTT. Amino acid sequence: CASSSIYQGVTEAFF.